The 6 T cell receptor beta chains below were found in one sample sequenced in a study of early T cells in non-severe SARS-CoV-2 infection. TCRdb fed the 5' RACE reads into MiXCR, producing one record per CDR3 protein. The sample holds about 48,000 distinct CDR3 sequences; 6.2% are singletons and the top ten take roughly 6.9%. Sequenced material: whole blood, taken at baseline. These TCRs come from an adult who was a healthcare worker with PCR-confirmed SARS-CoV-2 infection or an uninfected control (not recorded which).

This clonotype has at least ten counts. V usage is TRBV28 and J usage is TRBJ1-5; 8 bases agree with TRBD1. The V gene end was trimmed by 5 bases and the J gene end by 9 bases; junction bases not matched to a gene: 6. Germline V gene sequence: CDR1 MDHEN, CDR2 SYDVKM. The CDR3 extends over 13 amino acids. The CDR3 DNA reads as TGTGCCAGCAGTGGGCTGGGGACAGGGCCCCAGCATTTT. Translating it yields CASSGLGTGPQHF.

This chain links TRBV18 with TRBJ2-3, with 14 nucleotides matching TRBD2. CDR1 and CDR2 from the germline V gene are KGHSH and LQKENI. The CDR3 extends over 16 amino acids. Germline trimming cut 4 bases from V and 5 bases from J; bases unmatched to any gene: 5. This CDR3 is CASSLGLAGVKDTQYF. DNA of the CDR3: TGTGCCAGCTCACTGGGACTAGCGGGAGTAAAAGATACGCAGTATTTT.

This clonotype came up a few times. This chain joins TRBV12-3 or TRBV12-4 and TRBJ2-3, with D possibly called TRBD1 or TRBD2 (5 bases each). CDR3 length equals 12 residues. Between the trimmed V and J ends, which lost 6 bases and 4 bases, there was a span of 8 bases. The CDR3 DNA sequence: TGTGCCAGCAGGAGGGGATCAGATACGCAGTATTTT. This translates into CASRRGSDTQYF.

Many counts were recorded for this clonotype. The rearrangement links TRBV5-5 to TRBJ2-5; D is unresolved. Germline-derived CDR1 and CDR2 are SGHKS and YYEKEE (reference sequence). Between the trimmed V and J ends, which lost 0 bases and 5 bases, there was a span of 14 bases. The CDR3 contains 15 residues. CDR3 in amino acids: CASSLGPTDGETQYF. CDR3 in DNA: TGTGCCAGCAGCTTGGGACCCACAGACGGGGAGACCCAGTACTTC. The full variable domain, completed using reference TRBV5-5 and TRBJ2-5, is DAGVTQSPTHLIKTRGQQVTLRCSPISGHKSVSWYQQVLGQGPQFIFQYYEKEERGRGNFPDRFSARQFPNYSSELNVNALLLGDSALYLCASSLGPTDGETQYFGPGTRLLVL.

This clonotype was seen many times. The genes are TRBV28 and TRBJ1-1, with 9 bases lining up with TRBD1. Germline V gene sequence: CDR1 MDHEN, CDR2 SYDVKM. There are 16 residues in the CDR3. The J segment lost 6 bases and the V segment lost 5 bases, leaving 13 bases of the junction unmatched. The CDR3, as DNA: TGTGCCAGCAGTAGCACCCGGACAGGGGAGGTGGCTGAAGCTTTCTTT. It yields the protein CASSSTRTGEVAEAFF. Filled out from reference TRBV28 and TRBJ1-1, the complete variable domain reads DVKVTQSSRYLVKRTGEKVFLECVQDMDHENMFWYRQDPGLGLRLIYFSYDVKMKEKGDIPEGYSVSREKKERFSLILESASTNQTSMYLCASSSTRTGEVAEAFFGQGTRLTVV.

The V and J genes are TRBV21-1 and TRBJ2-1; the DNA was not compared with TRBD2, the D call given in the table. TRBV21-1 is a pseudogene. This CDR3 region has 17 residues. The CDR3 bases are TGTGCCAGCAGCAAAGGTGAAAAGCGGCCCTCCTACAATGAGCAGTTCTTC. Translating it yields CASSKGEKRPSYNEQFF.